This T cell receptor beta chain derives from a study of blood T cell repertoires in COVID-19 (dated by TCRdb to 2020 to 2022). About the full investigation: Samples from collaborators originated in the United States, Italy and Spain and spanned both the acute and convalescent phases of COVID-19. Sample metadata almost always included a de-identified subject ID, COVID-19 status, age in years and sex. The prospective study material was composed of cDNA or gDNA derived from T cells, B-cell-depleted T cells, or PBMCs. Samples came from the ongoing ImmuneRACE study (first 160 participants) plus 1,254 subjects from 6 global collaborators. Subjects who had been exposed to COVID-19, were actively infected with it, or had recovered from it provided the deeply sampled blood TCRbeta repertoires that made up the dataset. The repertoires were released in a freely available public database intended as a resource for research on the immune response to SARS-CoV-2. Where available, HLA class I and class II types were taken from metadata supplied by the sample provider and were not determined by assay-based typing.

Paper-wide results and their limitations: The amount of clinical and demographic metadata varied by source and participant and was provided uncurated.

Each collaborating institution followed its own protocols to collect whole blood in K2EDTA tubes. For TCRbeta analysis, collaborators shipped samples as frozen whole blood, isolated PBMCs, or DNA extracted from either of those sample types. Per the germline V gene, KGHSH is the CDR1 and LQKENI is the CDR2. From the cysteine through the phenylalanine, the CDR3 covers 16 amino acids. Only the CDR3 DNA is retained, 48 bases long and in frame from the first base. At the junction V is shortened by 4 bases and J by 1 base, with 14 bases in between. TCRbeta CDR3 regions were amplified from genomic DNA using the immunoSEQ Assay, a bias-controlled multiplex PCR. As for the original processing: The number of nucleated cells in each sample was estimated by amplification of reference gene primers within the assay. To quantify the absolute abundance of each unique TCRbeta CDR3 rearrangement, sequence reads were collapsed and filtered. For each sample, productive Simpson clonality was calculated by taking the square root of Simpson's diversity index across productive rearrangements. Entries here come from immuneACCESS through TCRdb and include only in-frame sequences with V and J called. Some clones fail to appear in such tables; in the studies checked, an unresolved V gene covers under half of the shortfall, and the cause of the remainder is unknown. That table supplies the V and J calls and clone size; D and trimming were determined from the DNA. Across this sample there are around 450,000 clones, with approximately 90% seen only once. Of the sample, around 4.5% falls within the top ten clones.

Concerning this clone: Its antigen target is currently unknown. Qualities for individual bases were not recorded, and no much larger clone is one base off.

Input material: peripheral blood. The chain links TRBV18 with TRBJ1-3; TRBD1 is possibly the D segment (6 matching bases). The sequence came from a woman younger than 45 with acute or convalescent COVID-19. The DNA is as follows: TGTGCCAGCTCACTCGCACAGGGAGCGTCTGGAAACACCATATATTTT. Translated, this is CASSLAQGASGNTIYF.